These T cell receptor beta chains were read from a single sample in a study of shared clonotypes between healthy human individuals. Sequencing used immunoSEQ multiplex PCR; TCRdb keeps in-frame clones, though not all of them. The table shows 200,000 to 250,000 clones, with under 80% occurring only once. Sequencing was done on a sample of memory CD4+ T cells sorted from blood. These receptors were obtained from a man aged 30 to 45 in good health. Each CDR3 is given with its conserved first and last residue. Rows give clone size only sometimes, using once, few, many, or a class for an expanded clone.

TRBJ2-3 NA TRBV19 CASTLSGRFTDTQYF
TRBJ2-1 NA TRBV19 CASSTQRARSYNEQFF
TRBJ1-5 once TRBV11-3 CATGGQPDRVVWQPQHF
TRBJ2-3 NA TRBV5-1 CASSSQGADTQYF
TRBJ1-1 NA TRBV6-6 CASSYSSPQTGQVLF
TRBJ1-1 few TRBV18 CASSPTAVRDTEAFF
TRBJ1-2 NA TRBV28 CASSRYYGYTF
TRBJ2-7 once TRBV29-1 CSVPRPGTPYEQYF
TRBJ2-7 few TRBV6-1 CASSATVYEQYF
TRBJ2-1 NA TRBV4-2 CASSQDRGGFNNEQFF
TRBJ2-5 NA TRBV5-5 CASSHDSQETQYF
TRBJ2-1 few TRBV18 CASSPQGFGSNEQFF
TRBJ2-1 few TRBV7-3 CASSFLPGLRGNEQFF
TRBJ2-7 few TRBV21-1 CASSKCIAGSTYEQYF
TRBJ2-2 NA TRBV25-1 CASRVPSGSFAGELFF
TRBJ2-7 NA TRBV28 CASSLPLDRGGYEQYF
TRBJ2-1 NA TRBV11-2 CASSLELVQSFGNNNEQFF
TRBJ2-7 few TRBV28 CASSLSPLEQYF
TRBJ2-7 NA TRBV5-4 CASSENSGTGAYEQYF
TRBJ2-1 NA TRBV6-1 CASTVGLSNEQFF
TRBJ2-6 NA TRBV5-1 CASSLGAFEGANVLTF
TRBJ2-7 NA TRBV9 CASSVSAGLSSYEQYF
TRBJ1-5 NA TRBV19 CASKTGTANQPQHF
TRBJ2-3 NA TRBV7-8 CASSLRIAGGTDTQYF
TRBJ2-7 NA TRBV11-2 CASSFRLAGGEQYF
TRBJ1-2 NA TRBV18 CASLAGRGQAGYTF
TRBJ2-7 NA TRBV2 CASSEAPPGIGEQYF
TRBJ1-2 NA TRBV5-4 CASSLGREYTF
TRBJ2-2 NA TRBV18 CASSPRTGELFF
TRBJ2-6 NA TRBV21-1 CASSTSRQGSGANVLTF
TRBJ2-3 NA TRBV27 CASSFRIAGGLNSGTDTQYF
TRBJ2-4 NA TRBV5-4 CASSQRGSTQNIQYF
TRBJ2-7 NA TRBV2 CASSARLADSYEQYF
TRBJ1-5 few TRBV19 CASSTGSEGPQHF
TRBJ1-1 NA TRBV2 CASSETGADAEAFF
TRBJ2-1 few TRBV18 CASSPPTGGYNEQFF
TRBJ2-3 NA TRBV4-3 CASSQALPGAGRQYF
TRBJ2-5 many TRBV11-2 CASSRSASGVQETQYF
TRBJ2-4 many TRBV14 CASSRQTPVGRNIQYF
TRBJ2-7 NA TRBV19 CASIHRDRGTYEQYF
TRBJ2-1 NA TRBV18 CASSPPDNEQFF
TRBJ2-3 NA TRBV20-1 CSARGTDTQYF
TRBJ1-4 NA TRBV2 CASSVDRGSGEKLFF
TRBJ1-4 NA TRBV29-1 CSARGQTNEKLFF
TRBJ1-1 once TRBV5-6 CASSLADRENTEAFF
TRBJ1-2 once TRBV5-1 CASSLEGTGGYTF